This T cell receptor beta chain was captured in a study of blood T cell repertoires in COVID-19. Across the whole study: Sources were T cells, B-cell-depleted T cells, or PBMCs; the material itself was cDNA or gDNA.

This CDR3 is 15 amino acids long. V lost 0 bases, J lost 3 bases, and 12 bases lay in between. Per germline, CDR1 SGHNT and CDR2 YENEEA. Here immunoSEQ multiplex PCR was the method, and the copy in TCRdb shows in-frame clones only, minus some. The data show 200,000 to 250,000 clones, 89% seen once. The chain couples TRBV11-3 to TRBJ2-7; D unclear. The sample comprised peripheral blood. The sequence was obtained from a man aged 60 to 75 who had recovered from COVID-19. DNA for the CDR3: TGTGCCAGCAGCTTAGAAGTGGAGATAATCTACGAGCAGTACTTC. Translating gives CASSLEVEIIYEQYF.